The clone carrying this TCR beta chain was observed at least ten times. This entry is derived from a study of T-cell reconstitution after alpha-beta-depleted transplantation in children. It was with unique molecular identifiers that the TCRbeta library was prepared. In TCRdb, the PCR reads were re-called with MiXCR into one record per CDR3 protein. The repertoire consists of about 190,000 distinct CDR3 sequences, with approximately 6.8% occurring once and the leading ten covering roughly 3%. Germline-derived CDR1 and CDR2 are SEHNR and FQNEAQ (reference sequence). This CDR3 has 15 amino acids. V gave up 2 bases and J gave up 1 base, with 11 bases separating them.

The genes are TRBV7-9 and TRBJ1-1, with no clear D. The TCR originated in a human donor who donated a stem cell graft to a child with Wiskott-Aldrich syndrome. The sequenced sample was PBMCs from the stem cell graft donor, obtained from the stem cell graft. Written as DNA, the CDR3 is TGTGCCAGCAGCTTAACATCGGGTCCGAACACTGAAGCTTTCTTT. Its translation is CASSLTSGPNTEAFF.